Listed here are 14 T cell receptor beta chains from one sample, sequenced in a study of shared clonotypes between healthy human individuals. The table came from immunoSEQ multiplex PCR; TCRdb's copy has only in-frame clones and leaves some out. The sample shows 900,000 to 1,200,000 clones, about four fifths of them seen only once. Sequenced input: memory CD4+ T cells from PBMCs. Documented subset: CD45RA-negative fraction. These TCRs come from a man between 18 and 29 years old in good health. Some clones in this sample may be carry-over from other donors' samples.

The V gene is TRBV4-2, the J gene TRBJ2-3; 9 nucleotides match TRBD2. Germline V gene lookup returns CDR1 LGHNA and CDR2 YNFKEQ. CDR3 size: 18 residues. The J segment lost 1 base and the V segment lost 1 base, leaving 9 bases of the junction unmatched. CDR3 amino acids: CASSQAPGTSSRTDTQYF. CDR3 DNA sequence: TGTGCCAGCAGCCAAGCTCCCGGGACTAGCAGCCGCACAGATACGCAGTATTTT.

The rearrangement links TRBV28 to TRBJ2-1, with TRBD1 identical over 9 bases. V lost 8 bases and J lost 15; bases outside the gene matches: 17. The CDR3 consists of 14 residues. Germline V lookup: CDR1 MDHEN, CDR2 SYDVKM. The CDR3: CASVFTPGGTGLFF. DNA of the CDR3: TGTGCCAGCGTTTTTACTCCGGGCGGGACAGGGTTGTTCTTC.

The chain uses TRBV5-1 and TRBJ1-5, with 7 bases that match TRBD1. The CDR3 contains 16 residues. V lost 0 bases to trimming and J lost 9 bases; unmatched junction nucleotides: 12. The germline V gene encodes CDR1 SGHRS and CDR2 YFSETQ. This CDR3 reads CASSLDSTGPGGPQHF. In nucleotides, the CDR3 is TGCGCCAGCAGCTTGGATAGCACAGGGCCAGGGGGGCCCCAGCATTTT.

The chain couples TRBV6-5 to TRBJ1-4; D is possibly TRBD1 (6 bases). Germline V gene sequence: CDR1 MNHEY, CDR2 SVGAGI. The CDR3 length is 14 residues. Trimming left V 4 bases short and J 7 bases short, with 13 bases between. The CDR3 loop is CASSLTSRGEKLFF. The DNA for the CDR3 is TGTGCCAGCAGTTTAACTTCCAGGGGTGAAAAACTGTTTTTT.

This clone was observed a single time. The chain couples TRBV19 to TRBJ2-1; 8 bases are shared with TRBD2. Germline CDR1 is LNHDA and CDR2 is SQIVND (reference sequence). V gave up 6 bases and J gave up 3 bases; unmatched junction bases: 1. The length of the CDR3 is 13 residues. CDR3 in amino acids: CASSGRDYNEQFF. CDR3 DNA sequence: TGTGCCAGTAGCGGGAGGGACTACAATGAGCAGTTCTTC.

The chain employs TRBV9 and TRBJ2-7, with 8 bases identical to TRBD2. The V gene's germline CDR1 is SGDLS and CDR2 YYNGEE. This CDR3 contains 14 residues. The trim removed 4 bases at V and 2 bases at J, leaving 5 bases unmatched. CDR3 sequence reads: CASSLVAGTYEQYF. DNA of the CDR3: TGTGCCAGCAGCTTGGTAGCGGGAACCTACGAGCAGTACTTC.

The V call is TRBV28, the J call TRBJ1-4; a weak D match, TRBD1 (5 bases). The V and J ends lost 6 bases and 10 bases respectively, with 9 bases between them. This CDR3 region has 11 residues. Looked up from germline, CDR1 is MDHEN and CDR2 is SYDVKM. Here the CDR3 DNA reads TGTGCCAGCAGAGGGGAATTAAAACTGTTTTTT. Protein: CASRGELKLFF.

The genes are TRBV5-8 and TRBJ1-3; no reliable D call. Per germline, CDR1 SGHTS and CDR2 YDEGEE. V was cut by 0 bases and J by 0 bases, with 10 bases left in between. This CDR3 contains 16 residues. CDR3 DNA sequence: TGTGCCAGCAGCTTGGCCACAGTCTCCTCTGGAAACACCATATATTTT. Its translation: CASSLATVSSGNTIYF.

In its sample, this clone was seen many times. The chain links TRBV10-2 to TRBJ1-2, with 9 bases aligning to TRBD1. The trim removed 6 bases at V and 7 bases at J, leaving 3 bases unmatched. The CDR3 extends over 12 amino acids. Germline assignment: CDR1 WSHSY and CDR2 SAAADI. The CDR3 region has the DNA TGCGCCAGCAGCGAGACAGGGGGTGGCTACACCTTC. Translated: CASSETGGGYTF.

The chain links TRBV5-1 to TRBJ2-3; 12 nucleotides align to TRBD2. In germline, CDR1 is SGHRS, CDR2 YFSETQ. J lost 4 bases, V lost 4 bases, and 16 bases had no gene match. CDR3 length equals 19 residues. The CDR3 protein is CASSPASGRASVMADTQYF. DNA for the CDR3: TGCGCCAGCAGCCCCGCTAGCGGGAGGGCCTCGGTGATGGCAGATACGCAGTATTTT. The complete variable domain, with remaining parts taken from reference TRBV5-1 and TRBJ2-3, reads KAGVTQTPRYLIKTRGQQVTLSCSPISGHRSVSWYQQTPGQGLQFLFEYFSETQRNKGNFPGRFSGRQFSNSRSEMNVSTLELGDSALYLCASSPASGRASVMADTQYFGPGTRLTVL.

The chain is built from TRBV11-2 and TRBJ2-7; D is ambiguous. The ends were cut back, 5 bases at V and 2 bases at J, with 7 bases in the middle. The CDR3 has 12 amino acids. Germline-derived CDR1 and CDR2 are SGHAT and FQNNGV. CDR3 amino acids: CASSAQPYEQYF. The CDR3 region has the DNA TGTGCCAGCAGCGCGCAGCCCTACGAGCAGTACTTC.

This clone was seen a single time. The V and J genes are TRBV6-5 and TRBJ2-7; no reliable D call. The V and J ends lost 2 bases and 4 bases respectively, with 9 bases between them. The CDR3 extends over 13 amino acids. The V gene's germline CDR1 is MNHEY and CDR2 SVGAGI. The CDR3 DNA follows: TGTGCCAGCAGTTACGGGATTGTTTACGAGCAGTACTTC. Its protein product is CASSYGIVYEQYF.

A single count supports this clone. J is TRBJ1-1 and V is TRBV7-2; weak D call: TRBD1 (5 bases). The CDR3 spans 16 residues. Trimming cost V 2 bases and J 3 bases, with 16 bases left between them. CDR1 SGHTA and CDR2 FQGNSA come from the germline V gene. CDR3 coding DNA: TGTGCCAGCAGCTTAACGGGGGGGAGCATGGACACTGAAGCTTTCTTT. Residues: CASSLTGGSMDTEAFF.

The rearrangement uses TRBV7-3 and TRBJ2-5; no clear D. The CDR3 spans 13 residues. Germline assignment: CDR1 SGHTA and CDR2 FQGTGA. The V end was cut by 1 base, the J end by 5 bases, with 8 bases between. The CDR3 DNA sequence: TGTGCCAGCAGCTTAAACCCCCGGGAGACCCAGTACTTC. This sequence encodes CASSLNPRETQYF.